A selection of T cell receptor beta chains follows, all from one sample in a study of shared clonotypes between healthy human individuals. Clones were read by immunoSEQ multiplex PCR, and TCRdb kept only the in-frame ones, dropping some. This table has a few hundred thousand clones, over 75% appearing once. Sequencing was done on a sample of memory CD8+ T cells sorted from blood. The origin of the receptors is a man between 18 and 29 years old in good health. The CDR3 runs from the conserved cysteine through the conserved F or W. D genes are given only for firm matches. Not all rows give a size; the values are once, few, many and, for expanded clones, a class.

>NA|TRBV2|TRBJ2-7|once
CAGNGVGLSGYEQYF
TGTGCCGGAAATGGGGTGGGACTTTCGGGCTACGAGCAGTACTTC
>NA|TRBV9|TRBJ2-7|once
CANSLMDGSYEQYF
TGTGCCAACTCCCTCATGGACGGCTCCTACGAGCAGTACTTC
>NA|TRBV5-6|TRBJ1-1|NA
CASSLGGPWIEAFF
TGTGCCAGCAGCTTGGGAGGGCCTTGGATCGAAGCTTTCTTT
>TRBD1|TRBV4-1|TRBJ2-2|NA
CASRPGQGGAGELFF
TGCGCCAGCAGACCAGGACAGGGTGGTGCCGGGGAGCTGTTTTTT
>NA|TRBV7-9|TRBJ2-7|NA
CASSLAGIYEQYF
TGTGCCAGCAGCCTAGCTGGGATCTACGAGCAGTACTTC
>NA|TRBV30|TRBJ2-3|NA
CAWSVGTPPSTDTQYF
TGTGCCTGGAGTGTAGGGACTCCCCCTAGCACAGATACGCAGTATTTT
>NA|TRBV28|TRBJ1-5|few
CASKGDYGNQPQHF
TGTGCCAGCAAAGGGGATTATGGCAATCAGCCCCAGCATTTT
>NA|TRBV4-1|TRBJ2-6|NA
CASSQDGSYSSGANVLTF
TGCGCCAGCAGCCAAGATGGGTCTTATAGCTCTGGGGCCAACGTCCTGACTTTC
>TRBD2|TRBV6-6|TRBJ2-7|once
CASRGTSGPYEQYF
TGTGCCAGCAGAGGGACTAGCGGACCCTACGAGCAGTACTTC
>NA|TRBV4-1|TRBJ2-7|NA
CASSQTPDGYEQYF
TGCGCCAGCAGCCAAACTCCCGACGGCTACGAGCAGTACTTC
>NA|TRBV19|TRBJ1-2|NA
CASSIDQEEGYTF
TGTGCCAGTAGTATCGATCAGGAAGAAGGCTACACCTTC
>TRBD2|TRBV4-3|TRBJ2-7|NA
CASSQEASSGYYEQYF
TGCGCCAGCAGCCAAGAGGCGTCTAGCGGGTACTACGAGCAGTACTTC
>NA|TRBV7-2|TRBJ1-2|NA
CASSLLQTPRYGYTF
TGTGCCAGCAGCTTACTCCAGACACCTCGCTATGGCTACACCTTC
>NA|TRBV10-3|TRBJ1-1|NA
CATSAPGQGYTEAFF
TGTGCCACCTCAGCACCAGGCCAAGGGTACACTGAAGCTTTCTTT
>NA|TRBV7-2|TRBJ2-5|few
CASSLGVAPQETQYF
TGTGCCAGCAGCTTAGGGGTAGCGCCCCAAGAGACCCAGTACTTC
>NA|TRBV15|TRBJ2-5|NA
CATSSPLDSWGSQETQYF
TGTGCCACCAGCAGCCCTTTGGACAGTTGGGGGTCCCAAGAGACCCAGTACTTC
>TRBD2|TRBV10-3|TRBJ2-5|once
CAISGRREDQETQYF
TGTGCCATCAGCGGAAGACGGGAGGATCAAGAGACCCAGTACTTC
>NA|TRBV28|TRBJ1-2|once
CASRLNAGLNYGYTF
TGTGCCAGCAGACTTAATGCGGGGCTTAACTATGGCTACACCTTC